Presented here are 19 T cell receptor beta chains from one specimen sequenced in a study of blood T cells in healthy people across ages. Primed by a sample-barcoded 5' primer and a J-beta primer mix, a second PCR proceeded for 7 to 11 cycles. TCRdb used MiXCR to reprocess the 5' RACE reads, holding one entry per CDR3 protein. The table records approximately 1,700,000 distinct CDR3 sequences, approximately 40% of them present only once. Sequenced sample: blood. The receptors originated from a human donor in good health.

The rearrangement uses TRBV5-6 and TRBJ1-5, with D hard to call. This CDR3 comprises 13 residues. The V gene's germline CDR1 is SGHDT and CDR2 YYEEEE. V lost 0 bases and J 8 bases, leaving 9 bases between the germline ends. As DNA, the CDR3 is TGTGCCAGCAGCTTGGCTGGCGGGGAGCCCCAGCATTTT. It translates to CASSLAGGEPQHF.

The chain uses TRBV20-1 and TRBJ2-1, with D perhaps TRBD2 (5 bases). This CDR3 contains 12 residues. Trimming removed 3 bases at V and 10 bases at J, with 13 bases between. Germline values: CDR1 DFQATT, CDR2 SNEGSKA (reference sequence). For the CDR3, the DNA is TGCAGTGCTAGTTCTTTGGTAGCGGAGCAGTTCTTC. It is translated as CSASSLVAEQFF.

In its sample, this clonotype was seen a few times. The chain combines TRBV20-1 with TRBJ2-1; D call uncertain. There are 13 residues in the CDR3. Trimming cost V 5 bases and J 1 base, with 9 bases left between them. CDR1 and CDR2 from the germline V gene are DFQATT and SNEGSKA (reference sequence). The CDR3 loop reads CSAPQVSYNEQFF. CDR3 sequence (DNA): TGCAGTGCTCCCCAAGTTTCCTACAATGAGCAGTTCTTC.

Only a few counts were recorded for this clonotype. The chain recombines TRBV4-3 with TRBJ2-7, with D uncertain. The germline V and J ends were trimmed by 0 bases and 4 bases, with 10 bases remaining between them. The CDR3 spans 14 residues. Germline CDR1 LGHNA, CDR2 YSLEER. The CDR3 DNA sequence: TGCGCCAGCAGCCAAGATGTGGGTGCGTACGAGCAGTACTTC. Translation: CASSQDVGAYEQYF.

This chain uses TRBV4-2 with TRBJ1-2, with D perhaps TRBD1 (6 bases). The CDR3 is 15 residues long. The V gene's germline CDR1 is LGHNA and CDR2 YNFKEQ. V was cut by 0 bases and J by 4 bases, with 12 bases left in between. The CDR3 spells CASSQDVGGPYGYTF. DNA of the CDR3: TGTGCCAGCAGCCAAGATGTGGGGGGGCCCTATGGCTACACCTTC.

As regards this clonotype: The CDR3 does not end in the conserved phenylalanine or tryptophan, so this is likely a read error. The CDR3 DNA is TGTGCCAGCAGCCACGGACAGGACTATGGCTACACCTGC. Translated: CASSHGQDYGYTC. This chain uses TRBV28 with TRBJ1-2, with 7 bases identical to TRBD1. The J segment lost 3 bases and the V segment lost 6 bases, leaving 4 bases of the junction unmatched. Germline V gene sequence: CDR1 MDHEN, CDR2 SYDVKM. CDR3 size: 13 residues.

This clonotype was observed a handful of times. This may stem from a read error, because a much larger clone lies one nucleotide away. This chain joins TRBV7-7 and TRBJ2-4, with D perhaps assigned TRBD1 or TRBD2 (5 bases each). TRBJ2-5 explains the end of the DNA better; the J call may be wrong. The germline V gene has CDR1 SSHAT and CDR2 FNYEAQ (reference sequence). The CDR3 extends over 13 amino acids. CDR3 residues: CASSWDGQETQYF. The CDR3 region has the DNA TGTGCCAGCAGCTGGGACGGCCAAGAGACCCAGTACTTC.

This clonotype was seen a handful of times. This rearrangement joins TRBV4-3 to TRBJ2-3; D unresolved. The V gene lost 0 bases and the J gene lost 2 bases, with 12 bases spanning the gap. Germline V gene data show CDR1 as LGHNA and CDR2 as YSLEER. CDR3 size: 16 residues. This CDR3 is CASSQDKHSYTDTQYF. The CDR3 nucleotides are TGCGCCAGCAGCCAAGACAAACACAGCTACACAGATACGCAGTATTTT.

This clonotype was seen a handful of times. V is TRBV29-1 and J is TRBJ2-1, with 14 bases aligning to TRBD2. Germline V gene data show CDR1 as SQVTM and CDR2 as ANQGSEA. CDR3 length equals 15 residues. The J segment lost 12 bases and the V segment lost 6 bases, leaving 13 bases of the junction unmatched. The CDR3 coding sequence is TGCAGCGTACCGACTAGCGGGGGGGCCGGTAACGCGCAGTTCTTC. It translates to CSVPTSGGAGNAQFF.

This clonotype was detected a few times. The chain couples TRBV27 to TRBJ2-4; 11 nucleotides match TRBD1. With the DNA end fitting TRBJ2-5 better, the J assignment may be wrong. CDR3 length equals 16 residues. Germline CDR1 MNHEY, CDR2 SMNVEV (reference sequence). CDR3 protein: CASSLGTGGYSETQYF. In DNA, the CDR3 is TGTGCCAGCAGTTTGGGGACAGGGGGATATTCAGAGACCCAGTACTTC.

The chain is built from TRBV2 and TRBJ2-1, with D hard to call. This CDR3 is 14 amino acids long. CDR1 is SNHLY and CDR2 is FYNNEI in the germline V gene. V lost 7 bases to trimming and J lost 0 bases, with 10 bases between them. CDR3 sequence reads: CASNQLSSYNEQFF. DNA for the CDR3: TGTGCCAGCAATCAACTGAGCTCCTACAATGAGCAGTTCTTC.

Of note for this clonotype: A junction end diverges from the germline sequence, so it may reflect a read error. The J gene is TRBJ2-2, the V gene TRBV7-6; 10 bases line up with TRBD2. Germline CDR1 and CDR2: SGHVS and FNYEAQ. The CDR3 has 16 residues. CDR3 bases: TGTGCCAGCAGCAACTGGGGACTAGCGAAAACCGGGGAGCTGTTTTTT. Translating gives CASSNWGLAKTGELFF.

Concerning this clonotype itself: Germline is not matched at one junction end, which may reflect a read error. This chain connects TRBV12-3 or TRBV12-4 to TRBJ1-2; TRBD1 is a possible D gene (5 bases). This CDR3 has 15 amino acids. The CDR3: CASSFPRQINSGYTF. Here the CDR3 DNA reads TGTGCCAGCAGTTTTCCGAGACAGATAAACTCTGGCTACACCTTC.

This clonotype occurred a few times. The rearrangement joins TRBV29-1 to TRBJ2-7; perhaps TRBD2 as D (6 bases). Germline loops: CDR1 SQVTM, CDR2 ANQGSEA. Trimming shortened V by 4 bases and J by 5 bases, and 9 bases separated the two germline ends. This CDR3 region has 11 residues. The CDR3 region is CSVAWGDEQYF. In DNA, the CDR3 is TGCAGCGTTGCGTGGGGGGACGAGCAGTACTTC.

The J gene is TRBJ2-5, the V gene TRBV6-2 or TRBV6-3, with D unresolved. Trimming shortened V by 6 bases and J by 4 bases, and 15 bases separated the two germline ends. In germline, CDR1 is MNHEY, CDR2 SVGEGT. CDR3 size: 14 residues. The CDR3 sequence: CASSLGPLAETQYF. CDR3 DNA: TGTGCCAGCAGCTTGGGTCCCCTCGCAGAGACCCAGTACTTC.

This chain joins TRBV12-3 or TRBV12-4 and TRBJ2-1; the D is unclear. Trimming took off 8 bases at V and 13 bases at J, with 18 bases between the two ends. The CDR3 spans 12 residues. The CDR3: CASSDSGALQFF. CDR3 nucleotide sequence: TGTGCCAGCTCCGACTCAGGTGCCTTACAGTTCTTC.

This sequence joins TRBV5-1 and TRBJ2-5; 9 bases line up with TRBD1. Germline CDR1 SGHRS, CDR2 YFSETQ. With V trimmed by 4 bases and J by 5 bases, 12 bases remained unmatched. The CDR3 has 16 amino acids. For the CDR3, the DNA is TGCGCCAGCAGCATTGGGACAGGGTGGGCGCGCGAGACCCAGTACTTC. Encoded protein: CASSIGTGWARETQYF.

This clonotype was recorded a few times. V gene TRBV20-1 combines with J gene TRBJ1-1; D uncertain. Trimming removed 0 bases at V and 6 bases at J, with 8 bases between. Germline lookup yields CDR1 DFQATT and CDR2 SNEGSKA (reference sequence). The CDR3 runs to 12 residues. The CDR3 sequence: CSARDQTPEAFF. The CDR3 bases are TGCAGTGCTAGAGATCAGACCCCTGAAGCTTTCTTT.

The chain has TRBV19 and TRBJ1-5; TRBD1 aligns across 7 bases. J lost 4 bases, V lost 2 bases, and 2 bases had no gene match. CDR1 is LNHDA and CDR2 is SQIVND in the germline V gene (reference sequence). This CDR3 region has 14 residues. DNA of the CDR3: TGTGCCAGTAGTATATGGGACAGAAATCAGCCCCAGCATTTT. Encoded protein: CASSIWDRNQPQHF.